Listed here are 14 T cell receptor beta chains from one sample, sequenced in a study of blood T cell repertoires in COVID-19. Only in-frame clones appear in the TCRdb table, and some are missing; sequencing was by immunoSEQ multiplex PCR. The sample lists 150,000 to 200,000 clones; around 85% were seen once. Sequencing was performed on PBMCs or T cells enriched from blood (not recorded which). These receptors were taken from a man in his forties or fifties who had recovered from COVID-19.

This rearrangement joins TRBV10-3 to TRBJ1-5, with 10 positions matching TRBD1. The V gene's germline CDR1 is ENHRY and CDR2 SYGVKD. V lost 4 bases, J lost 5 bases, and 5 bases stayed unmatched. The CDR3 extends over 15 amino acids. CDR3 nucleotide sequence: TGTGCCATCAGTGTAACGGGGACAGGGGATCAGCCCCAGCATTTT. Translation gives CAISVTGTGDQPQHF.

The chain carries TRBV7-3 and TRBJ1-3; 7 bases fit TRBD1. Per germline, CDR1 SGHTA and CDR2 FQGTGA. There are 15 residues in the CDR3. V lost 5 bases and J lost 0; bases outside the gene matches: 4. The CDR3 region has the DNA TGTGCCAGCAGCAGATCAGGGGGCTCTGGAAACACCATATATTTT. Protein: CASSRSGGSGNTIYF.

This clone was detected only once. This chain uses TRBV18 with TRBJ1-5; perhaps TRBD1 as D (5 bases). The CDR3 totals 15 residues. The ends were cut back, 2 bases at V and 4 bases at J, with 12 bases in the middle. Germline V CDR1 and CDR2: KGHSH, LQKENI. The CDR3 is CASSPSGIGNQPQHF. DNA for the CDR3: TGTGCCAGCTCACCATCAGGGATTGGTAATCAGCCCCAGCATTTT.

The V and J genes are TRBV10-3 and TRBJ2-5, with D tentatively TRBD2 (6 bases). Trimming removed 5 bases at V and 3 bases at J, with 13 bases between. The length of the CDR3 is 14 residues. Germline V gene data show CDR1 as ENHRY and CDR2 as SYGVKD. CDR3 DNA: TGTGCCATCAGTTTGGGACTGGGGGAAGAGACCCAGTACTTC. Translation gives CAISLGLGEETQYF.

The J gene is TRBJ2-6, the V gene TRBV9, with D perhaps TRBD1 (6 bases). The CDR3 extends over 15 amino acids. Germline-derived CDR1 and CDR2 are SGDLS and YYNGEE. V was cut by 6 bases and J by 4 bases, with 14 bases left in between. CDR3 amino acids: CASTRSGTGANVLTF. CDR3 in DNA: TGTGCCAGCACCCGATCCGGGACAGGGGCCAACGTCCTGACTTTC.

The chain carries TRBV30 and TRBJ1-6; D possibly corresponds to TRBD1 (6 bases). V shed 3 bases and J shed 7 bases, with 13 bases lying between them. Germline-derived CDR1 and CDR2 are GTSNPN and SVGIG (reference sequence). This CDR3 region has 14 residues. CDR3 amino acids: CAWSRNRANSPLHF. DNA of the CDR3: TGTGCCTGGAGCCGAAACAGGGCGAATTCACCCCTCCACTTT.

The rearrangement uses TRBV21-1 and TRBJ1-3; TRBD1 was called by the table and not checked on the DNA. TRBV21-1 is tagged as a pseudogene. CDR3 size: 17 residues. CDR3 sequence: CASSLHRQGRRGNTIYF. As DNA, the CDR3 is TGTGCCAGCAGCCTGCACAGACAGGGCAGGCGTGGAAACACCATATATTTT.

The chain couples TRBV28 to TRBJ2-2, with 7 bases that match TRBD1. The V segment lost 10 bases and the J segment 1 base; nucleotides outside the gene matches: 3. The CDR3 extends over 13 amino acids. Germline V lookup: CDR1 MDHEN, CDR2 SYDVKM. The CDR3 reads CATRTGNTGELFF. DNA of the CDR3: TGTGCCACCAGGACAGGGAACACCGGGGAGCTGTTTTTT.

CDR3 region: CASSLGTAEKLFF. CDR3 coding DNA: TGTGCCAGCAGCTTAGGGACAGCTGAAAAACTGTTTTTT. This sequence joins TRBV11-3 and TRBJ1-4; tentatively, D is TRBD1 (6 bases). CDR1 is SGHNT, CDR2 YENEEA, per germline. Trimming removed 1 base at V and 7 bases at J, with 7 bases between. CDR3 length: 13 amino acids.

Details on this clone: The junction departs from germline at one end; a sequencing error may be responsible. This rearrangement joins TRBV7-7 to TRBJ2-5; TRBD1 agrees at 8 bases. Germline V gives CDR1 SSHAT, CDR2 FNYEAQ (reference sequence). The CDR3 loop spans 14 amino acids. This CDR3 reads CASSLDRGQETQYF. The CDR3 nucleotides are TGTGCTAGCAGCTTAGACAGGGGCCAAGAGACCCAGTACTTC.

The genes are TRBV11-2 and TRBJ1-6; no definite D call. This CDR3 region has 15 residues. Germline V gene lookup returns CDR1 SGHAT and CDR2 FQNNGV. The ends were cut back, 4 bases at V and 10 bases at J, with 17 bases in the middle. CDR3: CASSSNPGPESPLHF. CDR3 nucleotide sequence: TGTGCCAGCAGCTCCAACCCAGGTCCTGAATCACCCCTCCACTTT.

As regards this clone: At one end the junction does not follow the germline gene, possibly because of a read error. This sequence joins TRBV2 and TRBJ1-1; possibly TRBD1 for D (6 bases). CDR3 length: 16 amino acids. The germline V gene encodes CDR1 SNHLY and CDR2 FYNNEI. The DNA of the CDR3 is TGTGCCAGCAGCGAAGAATTTACAGGAAGGGGGACTGAAGCTTTCTTT. Translated: CASSEEFTGRGTEAFF.

The chain is built from TRBV5-1 and TRBJ2-7, with D possibly matching TRBD2 (5 bases). Looked up from germline, CDR1 is SGHRS and CDR2 is YFSETQ. With 2 bases removed from V and 7 bases from J, the gap between germline ends came to 7 bases. This CDR3 is built from 11 residues. This chain's CDR3 is CASSFTGEQYF. The DNA for the CDR3 is TGCGCCAGCAGCTTCACGGGGGAGCAGTACTTC.

The rearrangement joins TRBV27 to TRBJ1-4; 8 bases map to TRBD1. Germline CDR1 reads MNHEY; CDR2 reads SMNVEV (reference sequence). The CDR3 runs to 16 residues. With 6 bases clipped from V and 4 bases from J, the junction kept 10 bases outside the gene matches. In nucleotides, the CDR3 is TGTGCCAGCAGGAAATCTCGGACAGGGTTTAATGAAAAACTGTTTTTT. Translation gives CASRKSRTGFNEKLFF.